This T cell receptor beta chain emerged from a study of blood T cell repertoires in COVID-19. Study in general: Researchers got acute and convalescent COVID-19 samples from the United States, Italy and Spain. T cells, B-cell-depleted T cells, or PBMCs supplied cDNA or gDNA.

The authors' processing: It was from reference gene primer amplification that nucleated cell counts were estimated. The assay was immunoSEQ multiplex PCR, and TCRdb's table has in-frame clones only and misses some. The V and J calls and the clone size are those of that table, but D and trimming were determined from the DNA. The sample has some 230,000 clones, roughly 81% seen once; the top ten hold about 0.93%. The sequenced sample was peripheral blood. This sequence was found in a man between 40 and 49 years old with acute or convalescent COVID-19.

The CDR3 reads CASSSEFSYNEQFF. The CDR3, as DNA: TGCGCCAGCAGCTCGGAGTTCTCCTACAATGAGCAGTTCTTC. The V gene is TRBV5-1, the J gene TRBJ2-1; D is unclear. The CDR3 consists of 14 residues. Germline assignment: CDR1 SGHRS and CDR2 YFSETQ. V was shortened by 3 bases and J by 0 bases, with 7 bases between the two germline ends.